The present entry profiles one T cell receptor beta chain with its context. The antigen is not known. This entry is derived from a study of T cells expressing NK-cell markers. Study-level information: It was from sorted CD3+CD56+NKG2C+, CD3+CD56+NKG2C- and CD3+CD56-NKG2C+ T cells that TCR beta repertoires came. The sequencing cohort of eight donors included seven HCMV-seropositive individuals and one seronegative individual.

Regarding the study as a whole: Dominant NKG2C+ clonotypes in six donors made up about 1.0-7.0% of CD8+ T cells.

TCRdb reprocessed the 5' RACE reads, keeping one entry per CDR3 protein, no DNA. The sample's table shows 550,000 to 600,000 distinct CDR3 sequences. This sequence originates from a man aged 18 to 35 in good health. The sample was blood T cells: a sorted CD56 or NKG2C T cell subset, CD4+ or CD8+ T cells, or bulk PBMC T cells (not recorded which).

CDR3 residues: CASSQEGWGRFREQFF. This chain links TRBV14 with TRBJ2-1; TCRdb reports TRBD1, a call that lacks DNA to check it against. Germline V gene lookup returns CDR1 SGHDN and CDR2 FVKESK. This CDR3 has 16 residues.